This T cell receptor (beta chain) was sequenced for a study of blood T cell repertoires in COVID-19 (TCRdb year 2020). About the study as a whole: Samples from collaborators originated in the United States, Italy and Spain and spanned both the acute and convalescent phases of COVID-19. The material from the prospective study consisted of cDNA or gDNA derived from T cells, B-cell-depleted T cells, or PBMCs. The dataset comprised deeply sampled blood TCRbeta repertoires from subjects exposed to, actively infected with, or recovered from COVID-19. The repertoires were released in a freely available public database meant as a resource for research on the immune response to SARS-CoV-2. The samples were drawn from two sources: the first 160 participants of the ongoing ImmuneRACE study, and fewer than 1,500 subjects contributed by 6 global collaborators. Nearly every sample came with metadata listing a de-identified subject ID, COVID-19 status, age in years and sex. Where HLA class I and class II types were available, the types were taken from metadata supplied by the sample provider, not from assay-based typing.

The immunoSEQ Assay, a bias-controlled multiplex PCR, was used to amplify TCRbeta CDR3 regions from genomic DNA. On the authors' methods: Within the assay, amplification of reference gene primers was used to estimate how many nucleated cells each sample contained. Sequence reads were collapsed and filtered to measure the absolute abundance of every unique TCRbeta CDR3 rearrangement. For each sample, productive Simpson clonality was calculated as the square root of Simpson's diversity index over productive rearrangements. Drawn from immuneACCESS, this table holds only the in-frame rearrangements with V and J called that TCRdb kept. Clones are partly lost; checked studies trace under half to an unresolved V gene and leave the rest unexplained. That table is the source of V, J and clone size, and D and trimming were worked out from the DNA. A total of under 200,000 clones appear in this sample, roughly nine tenths of them only once. The ten largest clones capture 0.7% to 0.85% of the sample.

Whole blood was collected in K2EDTA tubes by collaborating institutions according to the institutions' own protocols. Collaborator samples were shipped for TCRbeta analysis as frozen whole blood, isolated PBMCs, or DNA extracted from either sample type. The CDR3 numbers 11 residues from cysteine through phenylalanine. The only DNA kept is the CDR3, 33 bases in frame from the first base. The germline V gene (reference sequence) sets CDR1 to SEHNR and CDR2 to FQNEAQ. Deletion took 5 bases off V and 5 bases off J, with a span of 7 bases between the germline ends. To note about this clone: Its binding antigen is unknown. Base qualities were left out, and no much larger clone turns up one base away.

Here is what the overall study found, with its caveats: The amount of clinical and demographic metadata varied by source and participant and was provided uncurated.

This TCR was recovered from a woman aged 70 to 79 with acute or convalescent COVID-19. The chain is made from TRBV7-9 and TRBJ2-7; no D segment can be confidently identified. The sample consisted of peripheral blood. CDR3 sequence: CASSNYNEQYF. The DNA sequence reads TGTGCCAGCAGCAATTATAACGAGCAGTACTTC.